This is a list of T cell receptor beta chains from one sample in a study of T-cell reconstitution after alpha-beta-depleted transplantation in children. Each CDR3 protein is one row after TCRdb ran MiXCR on the PCR reads. The sample has around 450,000 distinct CDR3 sequences; around 46% are singletons. The sequences come from PBMCs, collected before TCRalphabeta/CD19-depleted stem cell transplant. Every receptor here comes from a girl aged 2 to 10 with aplastic anemia, due to receive a stem cell transplant. The CDR3 runs from the conserved cysteine through the conserved F or W. Fields, in order: J gene, D gene, V gene, clone size, CDR3 DNA, CDR3 protein. The D gene is left open where the match is weak. Some rows have no size entry. The others give once, few or many, or a class for an expanded clone.

J gene: TRBJ2-2
D gene: .
V gene: TRBV5-1
clone size: .
CDR3 DNA: TGCGCCAGCAGGGCTACCGGATCCCGGGTCCGGGAGCTGTTTTTT
CDR3 protein: CASRATGSRVRELFF

J gene: TRBJ2-3
D gene: .
V gene: TRBV7-7
clone size: few
CDR3 DNA: TGTGCTAGCAGCTCCCCAGGGGGACTGGTTCCAGATACGCAGTATTTT
CDR3 protein: CASSSPGGLVPDTQYF

J gene: TRBJ2-7
D gene: .
V gene: TRBV6-2/TRBV6-3
clone size: few
CDR3 DNA: TGTGCCAGCCGCCGTGGGGGATTAACCTACGAGCAGTACTTC
CDR3 protein: CASRRGGLTYEQYF

J gene: TRBJ2-1
D gene: TRBD2
V gene: TRBV12-3/TRBV12-4
clone size: few
CDR3 DNA: TGTGCCAGCACATCTAGCGGGAATATGAATGAGCAGTTCTTC
CDR3 protein: CASTSSGNMNEQFF

J gene: TRBJ2-3
D gene: .
V gene: TRBV20-1
clone size: .
CDR3 DNA: TGCAGTGCTGGAGTAGTAGGGAAAGATACGCAGTATTTT
CDR3 protein: CSAGVVGKDTQYF

J gene: TRBJ1-2
D gene: .
V gene: TRBV5-1
clone size: .
CDR3 DNA: TGCGCCAGCAGCGTGGACAAGACTAACTATGGCTACACCTTC
CDR3 protein: CASSVDKTNYGYTF

J gene: TRBJ2-1
D gene: TRBD2
V gene: TRBV14
clone size: .
CDR3 DNA: TGTGCCAGCAGCCAGGGACTAGCGTGGGGGCTGGACAATGAGCAGTTCTTC
CDR3 protein: CASSQGLAWGLDNEQFF

J gene: TRBJ2-4
D gene: .
V gene: TRBV29-1
clone size: .
CDR3 DNA: TGCAGCGTTGAAGGGCGGGGCCAGAACATTCAGTACTTC
CDR3 protein: CSVEGRGQNIQYF

J gene: TRBJ2-5
D gene: .
V gene: TRBV21-1
clone size: .
CDR3 DNA: TGTGCCAGCAGCAAAACGGGAGGGCCGGAGACCCAGTACTTC
CDR3 protein: CASSKTGGPETQYF

J gene: TRBJ1-2
D gene: .
V gene: TRBV6-1
clone size: .
CDR3 DNA: TGTGCCAGCAGGCCCCCAGCAAACTATGGCTACACCTTC
CDR3 protein: CASRPPANYGYTF

J gene: TRBJ1-3
D gene: .
V gene: TRBV4-2
clone size: .
CDR3 DNA: TGTGCCAGCAGCCAAGTGCCAGGGGCCTCTGGAAACACCATATATTTT
CDR3 protein: CASSQVPGASGNTIYF

J gene: TRBJ1-4
D gene: .
V gene: TRBV6-1
clone size: .
CDR3 DNA: TGTGCCAGCAACTCCCAGGGTGCAACTAATGAAAAACTGTTTTTT
CDR3 protein: CASNSQGATNEKLFF